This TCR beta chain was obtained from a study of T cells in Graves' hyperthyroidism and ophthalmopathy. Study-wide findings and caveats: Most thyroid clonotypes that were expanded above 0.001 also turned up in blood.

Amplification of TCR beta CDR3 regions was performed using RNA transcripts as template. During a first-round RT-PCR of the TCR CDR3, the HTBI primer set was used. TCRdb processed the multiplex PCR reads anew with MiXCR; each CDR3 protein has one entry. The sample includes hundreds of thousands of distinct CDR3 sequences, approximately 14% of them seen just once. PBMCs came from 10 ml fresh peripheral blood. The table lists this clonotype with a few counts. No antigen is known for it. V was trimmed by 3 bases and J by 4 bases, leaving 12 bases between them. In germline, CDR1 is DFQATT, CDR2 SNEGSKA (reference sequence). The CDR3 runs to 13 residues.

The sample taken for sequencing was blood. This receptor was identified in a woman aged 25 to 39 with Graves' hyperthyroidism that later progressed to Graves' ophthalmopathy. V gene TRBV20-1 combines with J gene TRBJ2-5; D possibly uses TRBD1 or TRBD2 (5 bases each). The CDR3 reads CSARGTHRETQYF. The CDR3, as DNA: TGCAGTGCTAGGGGGACCCACCGAGAGACCCAGTACTTC.